A selection of T cell receptor beta chains follows, all from one sample in a study of blood T cell repertoires in COVID-19. Sequenced by immunoSEQ multiplex PCR; TCRdb stores in-frame clones only, minus some. Counted here are fewer than 250,000 clones, around 87% occurring once; the ten biggest clones make up 20% to 25%. Sequenced material: PBMCs or T cells enriched from blood (not recorded which). The receptors here all came from a woman aged 35 to 49 in a cohort exposed to, infected with or recovered from COVID-19 (not recorded which). The CDR3 runs from the conserved cysteine through the conserved F or W.

TRBV29-1	TRBJ1-5	CSVATGGPNQPQHF
TRBV12-3/TRBV12-4	TRBJ2-7	CASSFLRYEQYF
TRBV14	TRBJ2-7	CASSQGTWPYEQYF
TRBV4-1	TRBJ2-7	CASSSTGGSYEQYF
TRBV20-1	TRBJ1-2	CSAPREGGYTF
TRBV6-6	TRBJ1-6	CASSTVGAQGTIFNGYSPLHF
TRBV9	TRBJ1-1	CASSGSGGHTEAFF
TRBV4-1	TRBJ1-2	CASSQGPSGDYGYTF
TRBV18	TRBJ1-1	CASSLSDRDTEAFF
TRBV11-2	TRBJ2-2	CASSHGLGNTGELFF
TRBV11-2	TRBJ1-1	CATRDSSNTEAFF
TRBV29-1	TRBJ1-5	CSVTSGQGGQPQHF
TRBV2	TRBJ2-5	CASSEEVAGGQETQYF
TRBV9	TRBJ1-2	CASSAGRGDYGYTF
TRBV19	TRBJ2-3	CASSPGTAGPGTDTQYF
TRBV27	TRBJ2-7	CASSFAAGNYEQYF
TRBV5-8	TRBJ2-7	CASSLSRDRSTYEQYF
TRBV19	TRBJ2-7	CASSIRGTVAYEQYF
TRBV7-9	TRBJ1-2	CASSADNGANYGYTF
TRBV4-2	TRBJ1-5	CASSQERKDRVSNQPQHF
TRBV2	TRBJ1-3	CASSSGTGGYTIYF
TRBV13	TRBJ2-5	CASSLAQGGVEETQYF
TRBV7-2	TRBJ2-2	CASSRQAPGLNTGELFF
TRBV5-1	TRBJ1-6	CASSLAGQGSSYNSPLHF
TRBV6-5	TRBJ2-7	CASSLIEGDYEQYF
TRBV7-9	TRBJ1-4	CASSFRGAENEKLFF
TRBV5-5	TRBJ1-2	CASSLMRTGQDGYTF
TRBV11-3	TRBJ1-5	CASSQLQDLSNQPQHF
TRBV10-2	TRBJ1-5	CASSFSGESNQPQHF
TRBV6-6	TRBJ2-7	CASSPSRGYEQYF